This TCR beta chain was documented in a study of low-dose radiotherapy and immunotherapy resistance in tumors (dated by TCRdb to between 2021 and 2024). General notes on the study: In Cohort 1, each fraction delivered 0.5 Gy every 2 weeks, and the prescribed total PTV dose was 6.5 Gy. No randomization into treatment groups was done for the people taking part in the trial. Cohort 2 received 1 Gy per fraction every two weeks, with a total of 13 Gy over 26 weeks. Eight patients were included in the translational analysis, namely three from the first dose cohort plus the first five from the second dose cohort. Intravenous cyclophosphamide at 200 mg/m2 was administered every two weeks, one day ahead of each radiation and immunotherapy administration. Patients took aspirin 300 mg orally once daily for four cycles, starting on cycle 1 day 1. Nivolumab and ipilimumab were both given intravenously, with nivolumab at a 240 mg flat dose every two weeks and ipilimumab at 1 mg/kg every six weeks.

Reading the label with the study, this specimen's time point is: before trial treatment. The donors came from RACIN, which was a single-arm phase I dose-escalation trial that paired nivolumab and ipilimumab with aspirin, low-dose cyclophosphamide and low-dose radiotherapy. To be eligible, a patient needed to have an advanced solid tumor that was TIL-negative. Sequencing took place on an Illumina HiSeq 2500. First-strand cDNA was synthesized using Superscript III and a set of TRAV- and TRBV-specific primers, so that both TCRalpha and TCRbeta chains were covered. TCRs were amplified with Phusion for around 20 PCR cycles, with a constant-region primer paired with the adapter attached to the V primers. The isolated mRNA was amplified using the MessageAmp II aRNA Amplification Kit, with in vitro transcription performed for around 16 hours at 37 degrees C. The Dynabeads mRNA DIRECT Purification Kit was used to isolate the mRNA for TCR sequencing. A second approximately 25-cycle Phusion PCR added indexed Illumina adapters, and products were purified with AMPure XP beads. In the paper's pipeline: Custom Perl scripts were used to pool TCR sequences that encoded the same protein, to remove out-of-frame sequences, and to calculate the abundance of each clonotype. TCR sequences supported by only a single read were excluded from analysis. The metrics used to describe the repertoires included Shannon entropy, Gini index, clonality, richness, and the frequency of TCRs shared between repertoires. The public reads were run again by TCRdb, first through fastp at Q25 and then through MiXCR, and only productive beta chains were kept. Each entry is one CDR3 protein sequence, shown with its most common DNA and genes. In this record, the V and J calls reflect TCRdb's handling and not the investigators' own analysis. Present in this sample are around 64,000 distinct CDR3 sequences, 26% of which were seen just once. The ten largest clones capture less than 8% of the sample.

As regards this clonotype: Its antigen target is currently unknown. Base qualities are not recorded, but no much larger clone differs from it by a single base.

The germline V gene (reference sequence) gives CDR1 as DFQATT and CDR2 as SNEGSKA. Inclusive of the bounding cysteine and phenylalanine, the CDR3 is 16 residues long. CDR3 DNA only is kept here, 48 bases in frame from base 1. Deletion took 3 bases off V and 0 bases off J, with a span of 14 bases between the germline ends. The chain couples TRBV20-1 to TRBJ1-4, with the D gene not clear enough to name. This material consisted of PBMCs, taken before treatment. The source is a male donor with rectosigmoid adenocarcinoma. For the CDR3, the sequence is CSASLVGFATNEKLFF. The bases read TGCAGTGCTAGTCTGGTCGGTTTCGCAACTAATGAAAAACTGTTTTTT.